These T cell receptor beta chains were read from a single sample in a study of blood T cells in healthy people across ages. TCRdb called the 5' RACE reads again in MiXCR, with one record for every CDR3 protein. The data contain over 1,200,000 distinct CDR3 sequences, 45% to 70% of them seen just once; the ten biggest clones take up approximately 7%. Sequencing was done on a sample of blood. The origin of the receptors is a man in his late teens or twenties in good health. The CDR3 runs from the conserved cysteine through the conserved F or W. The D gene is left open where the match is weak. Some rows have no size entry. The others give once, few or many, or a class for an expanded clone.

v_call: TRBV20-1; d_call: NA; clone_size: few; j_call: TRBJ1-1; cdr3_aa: CSARDIGGAEAFF; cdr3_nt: TGCAGTGCTAGAGATATCGGGGGGGCTGAAGCTTTCTTT
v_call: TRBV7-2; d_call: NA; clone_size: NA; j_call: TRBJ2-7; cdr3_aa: CASSRGRGAYEQYF; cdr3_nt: TGTGCCAGCAGCAGGGGGAGGGGGGCCTACGAGCAGTACTTC
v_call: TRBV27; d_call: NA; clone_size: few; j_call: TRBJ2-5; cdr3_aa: CASSQLGGMAWKETQYF; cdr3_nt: TGTGCCAGCAGTCAACTTGGGGGTATGGCCTGGAAAGAGACCCAGTACTTC
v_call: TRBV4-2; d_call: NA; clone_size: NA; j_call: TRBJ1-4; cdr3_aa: CASSQGGPEDEKLFF; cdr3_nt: TGTGCCAGCAGCCAAGGTGGCCCGGAGGACGAAAAACTGTTTTTT
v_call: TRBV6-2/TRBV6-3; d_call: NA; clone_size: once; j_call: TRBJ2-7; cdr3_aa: CATVRATGYEQYF; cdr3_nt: TGTGCCACCGTCCGGGCCACAGGCTACGAGCAGTACTTC
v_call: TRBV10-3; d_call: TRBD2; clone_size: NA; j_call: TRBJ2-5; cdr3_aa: CAIRGDYPQETQYF; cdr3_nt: TGTGCCATCAGAGGGGACTATCCCCAAGAGACCCAGTACTTC
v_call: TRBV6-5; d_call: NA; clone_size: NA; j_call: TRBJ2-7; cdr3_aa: CASSPGFFPNEQYF; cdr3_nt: TGTGCCAGCAGTCCCGGGTTTTTTCCCAACGAGCAGTACTTC
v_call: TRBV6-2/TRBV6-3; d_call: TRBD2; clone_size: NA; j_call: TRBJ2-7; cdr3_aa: CASRSGRARYEQYF; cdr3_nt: TGTGCCAGCAGAAGCGGGAGGGCCAGGTACGAGCAGTACTTC
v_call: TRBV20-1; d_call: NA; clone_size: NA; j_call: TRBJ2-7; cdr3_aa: CSARDARAALGEQYF; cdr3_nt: TGCAGTGCTAGAGATGCCAGAGCGGCCCTTGGTGAGCAGTACTTC
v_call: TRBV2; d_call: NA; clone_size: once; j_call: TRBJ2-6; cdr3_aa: CASSESVGANVLTF; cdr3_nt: TGTGCCAGCAGTGAAAGCGTTGGGGCCAACGTCCTGACTTTC
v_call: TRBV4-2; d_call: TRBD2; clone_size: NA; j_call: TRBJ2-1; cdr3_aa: CASSQDRAGGPWNEQFF; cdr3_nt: TGTGCCAGCAGCCAAGATAGAGCGGGAGGGCCTTGGAATGAGCAGTTCTTC
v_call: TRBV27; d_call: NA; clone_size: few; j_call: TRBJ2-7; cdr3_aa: CASSPSLTGLLAYEQYF; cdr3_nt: TGTGCCAGCAGTCCTTCTTTAACGGGACTCCTGGCCTACGAGCAGTACTTC
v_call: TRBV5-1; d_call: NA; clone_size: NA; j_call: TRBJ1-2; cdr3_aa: CASSFGGVGDGYTF; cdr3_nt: TGCGCCAGCAGCTTCGGCGGGGTTGGAGATGGCTACACCTTC
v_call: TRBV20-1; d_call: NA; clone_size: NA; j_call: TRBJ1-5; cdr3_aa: CSARSFGDQPQHF; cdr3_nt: TGCAGTGCCCGGTCGTTTGGCGATCAGCCCCAGCATTTT
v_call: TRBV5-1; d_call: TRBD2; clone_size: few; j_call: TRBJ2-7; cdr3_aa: CASSLAGESSYEQYF; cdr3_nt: TGTGCCAGCAGTTTGGCGGGGGAGAGCTCCTACGAGCAGTACTTC
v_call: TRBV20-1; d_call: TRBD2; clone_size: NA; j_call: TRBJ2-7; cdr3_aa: CSASPSSGTGYEQYF; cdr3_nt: TGCAGTGCTAGCCCTTCGAGCGGGACTGGGTACGAGCAGTACTTC
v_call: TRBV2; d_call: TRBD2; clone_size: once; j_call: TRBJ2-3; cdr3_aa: CASKWAASGARTDTQYF; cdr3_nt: TGTGCCAGCAAGTGGGCAGCTAGCGGGGCCCGCACAGATACGCAGTATTTT
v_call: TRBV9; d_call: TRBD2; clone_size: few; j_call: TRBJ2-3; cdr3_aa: CASSVDLAGGNTQYF; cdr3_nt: TGTGCCAGCAGCGTAGACCTAGCGGGGGGAAATACGCAGTATTTT
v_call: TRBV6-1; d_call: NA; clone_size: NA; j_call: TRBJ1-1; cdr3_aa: CASSVLVAGGEAFF; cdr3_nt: TGTGCCAGCAGTGTGCTCGTGGCAGGAGGCGAAGCTTTCTTT
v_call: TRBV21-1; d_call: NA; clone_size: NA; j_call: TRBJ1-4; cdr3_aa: CASSSGGAGDEKLFF; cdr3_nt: TGTGCCAGCAGCAGCGGGGGCGCCGGAGATGAAAAACTGTTTTTT
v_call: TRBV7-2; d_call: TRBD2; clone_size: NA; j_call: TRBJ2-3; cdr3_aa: CAGSPRTSGGRRTDTQYF; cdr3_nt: TGTGCCGGCAGCCCGAGGACTAGCGGGGGGCGACGAACAGATACGCAGTATTTT
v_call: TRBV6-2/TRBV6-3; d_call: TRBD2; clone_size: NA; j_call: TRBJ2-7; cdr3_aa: CASSYSAGTSTYEQYF; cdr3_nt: TGTGCCAGCAGTTACTCGGCCGGGACTAGTACGTACGAGCAGTACTTC
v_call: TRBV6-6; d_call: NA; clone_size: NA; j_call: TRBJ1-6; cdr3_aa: CASSYSPGRDSPLHF; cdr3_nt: TGTGCCAGCAGTTACAGCCCTGGCAGGGATTCACCCCTCCACTTT
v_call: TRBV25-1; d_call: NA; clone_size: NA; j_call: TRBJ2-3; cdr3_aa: CASSEASYTQYF; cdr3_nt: TGTGCCAGCAGTGAGGCCTCATATACGCAGTATTTT
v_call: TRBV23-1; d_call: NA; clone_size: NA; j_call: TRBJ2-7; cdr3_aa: CASSPYDRRDSYEQYF; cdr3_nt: TGCGCCAGCAGTCCCTACGACAGGAGGGATTCCTACGAGCAGTACTTC
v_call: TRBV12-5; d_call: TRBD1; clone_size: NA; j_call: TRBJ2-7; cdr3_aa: CASGSFTGQGDYEQYF; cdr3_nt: TGTGCTAGTGGTTCCTTCACCGGACAGGGGGACTACGAGCAGTACTTC
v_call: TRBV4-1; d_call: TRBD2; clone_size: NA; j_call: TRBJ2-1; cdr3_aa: CASSQRDSSFLAVNEQFF; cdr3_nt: TGCGCCAGCAGCCAACGAGACAGTAGTTTCCTAGCGGTAAATGAGCAGTTCTTC
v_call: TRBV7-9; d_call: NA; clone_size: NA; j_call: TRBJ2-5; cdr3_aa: CASSLVSGRWGETQYF; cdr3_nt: TGTGCCAGCAGCTTAGTATCTGGAAGGTGGGGTGAGACCCAGTACTTC
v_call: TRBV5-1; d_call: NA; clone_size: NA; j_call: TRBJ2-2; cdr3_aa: CASSPTQSTGELFF; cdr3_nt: TGCGCCAGCAGCCCAACACAATCTACCGGGGAGCTGTTTTTT
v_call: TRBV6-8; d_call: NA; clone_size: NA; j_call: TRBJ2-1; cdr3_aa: CASSSRRGRGWNEQFF; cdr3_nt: TGTGCCAGCAGCTCGCGGCGGGGGCGGGGGTGGAATGAGCAGTTCTTC
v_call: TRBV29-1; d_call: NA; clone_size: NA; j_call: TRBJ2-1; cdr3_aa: CSVDGEVYNEQFF; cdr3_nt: TGCAGCGTTGACGGGGAGGTCTACAATGAGCAGTTCTTC
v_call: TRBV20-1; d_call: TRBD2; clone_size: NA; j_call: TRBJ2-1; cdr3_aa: CSARDVSGWAGVANEQFF; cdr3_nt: TGCAGTGCTAGAGATGTCAGTGGTTGGGCGGGAGTAGCGAATGAGCAGTTCTTC
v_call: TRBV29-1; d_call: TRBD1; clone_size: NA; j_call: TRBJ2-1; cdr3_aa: CSVEPGTGVCNEQFF; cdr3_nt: TGCAGCGTTGAGCCCGGGACAGGGGTATGCAATGAGCAGTTCTTC
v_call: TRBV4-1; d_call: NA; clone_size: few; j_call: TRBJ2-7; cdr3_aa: CASSQGTVLGYEQYF; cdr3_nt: TGCGCCAGCAGCCAAGGGACTGTCCTAGGCTACGAGCAGTACTTC
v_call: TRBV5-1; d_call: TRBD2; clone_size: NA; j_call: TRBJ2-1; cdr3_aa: CASSFRLAGGYNEQFF; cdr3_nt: TGCGCCAGCAGCTTTCGACTAGCGGGAGGTTACAATGAGCAGTTCTTC
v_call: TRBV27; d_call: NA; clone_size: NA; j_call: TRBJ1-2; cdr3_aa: CASSLYRGVYGYTF; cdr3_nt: TGTGCCAGCAGTTTATATCGAGGGGTCTATGGCTACACCTTC
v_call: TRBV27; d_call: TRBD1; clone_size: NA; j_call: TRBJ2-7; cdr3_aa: CASSLGQGAWEQYF; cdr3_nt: TGTGCCAGCAGTTTGGGGCAGGGGGCTTGGGAGCAGTACTTC
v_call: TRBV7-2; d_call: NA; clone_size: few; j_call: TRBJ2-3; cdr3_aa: CASSLGRTGADTQYF; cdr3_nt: TGTGCCAGCAGCTTAGGAAGGACTGGGGCAGATACGCAGTATTTT
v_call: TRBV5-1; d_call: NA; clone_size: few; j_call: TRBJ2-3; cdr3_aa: CASSGRIPHTDTQYF; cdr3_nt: TGCGCCAGCAGTGGCAGAATCCCCCACACAGATACGCAGTATTTT
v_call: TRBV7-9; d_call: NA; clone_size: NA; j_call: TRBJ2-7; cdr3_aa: CASSLASLTEDKYF; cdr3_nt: TGTGCCAGCAGCTTAGCGTCGCTAACTGAGGACAAGTACTTC
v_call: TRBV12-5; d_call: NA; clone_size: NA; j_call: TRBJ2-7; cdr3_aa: CASASAGETVEQYF; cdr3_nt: TGTGCTAGTGCCTCGGCAGGGGAAACGGTCGAGCAGTACTTC